Listed here are 24 T cell receptor beta chains from one sample, sequenced in a study of blood T cells in healthy people across ages. A J-beta primer mix and a sample-barcoded 5' primer were used in a second PCR of roughly 7 to 12 cycles. One entry per CDR3 protein results from TCRdb running MiXCR on the 5' RACE reads. The sample consists of around 1.5 million distinct CDR3 sequences, approximately 59% of them appearing once. Sequencing was performed on blood. The receptors were sampled from a man aged 18 to 30 in good health.

The chain joins TRBV5-1 to TRBJ1-1; D is uncertain. Trimming took off 4 bases at V and 5 bases at J, with 12 bases between the two ends. The germline V gene has CDR1 SGHRS and CDR2 YFSETQ. The CDR3 spans 13 residues. The CDR3 loop is CASSLYSITEAFF. As DNA, the CDR3 is TGCGCCAGCAGCCTCTACAGCATTACTGAAGCTTTCTTT. The complete variable domain, with remaining parts taken from reference TRBV5-1 and TRBJ1-1, reads KAGVTQTPRYLIKTRGQQVTLSCSPISGHRSVSWYQQTPGQGLQFLFEYFSETQRNKGNFPGRFSGRQFSNSRSEMNVSTLELGDSALYLCASSLYSITEAFFGQGTRLTVV.

The V call is TRBV11-2, the J call TRBJ2-1; unclear D gene. From germline, CDR1 is SGHAT and CDR2 FQNNGV. Trimming cost V 5 bases and J 6 bases, with 8 bases left between them. This CDR3 has 12 residues. The CDR3 DNA sequence: TGTGCCAGCAGCCCACATGTCAATGAGCAGTTCTTC. Translating gives CASSPHVNEQFF. Full variable domain (remainder filled in from reference TRBV11-2 and TRBJ2-1): EAGVAQSPRYKIIEKRQSVAFWCNPISGHATLYWYQQILGQGPKLLIQFQNNGVVDDSQLPKDRFSAERLKGVDSTLKIQPAKLEDSAVYLCASSPHVNEQFFGPGTRLTVL.

This sequence joins TRBV6-2 or TRBV6-3 and TRBJ2-5; no reliable D call. This CDR3 contains 14 residues. Between the trimmed V and J ends, which lost 0 bases and 3 bases, there was a span of 8 bases. Germline V gives CDR1 MNHEY, CDR2 SVGEGT. In DNA form, the CDR3 reads TGTGCCAGCAGTTACTCGAGAGTGGAAGAGACCCAGTACTTC. It encodes CASSYSRVEETQYF.

The CDR3 DNA follows: TGCGCCAGCAGCCAAGATGGCCTAGCGGTCCAAGAGACCCAGTTCTTC. Translation: CASSQDGLAVQETQFF. The chain uses TRBV4-3 and TRBJ2-5; 7 positions agree with TRBD2. The DNA end favors TRBJ2-1, so the J call may be wrong. Germline CDR1 and CDR2: LGHNA and YSLEER. The CDR3 runs 16 residues.

V is TRBV7-9 and J is TRBJ2-3; D remains ambiguous. Trimming left V 0 bases short and J 4 bases short, with 8 bases between. This CDR3 spans 14 amino acids. Germline assignment: CDR1 SEHNR and CDR2 FQNEAQ (reference sequence). The CDR3 sequence: CASSLALLPDTQYF. The DNA for the CDR3 is TGTGCCAGCAGCTTAGCGCTTCTCCCAGATACGCAGTATTTT.

About this clonotype itself: With a much larger clone just one base away, this may be a read error. The chain uses TRBV18 and TRBJ2-3, with D uncertain. From germline, CDR1 is KGHSH and CDR2 LQKENI. The CDR3 runs 13 residues. As DNA, the CDR3 is TGTGCCAGCTCACCACTTAGCACAGATACGCGGTATTTT. It specifies CASSPLSTDTRYF.

V is TRBV6-1 and J is TRBJ2-7, with D uncertain. V was clipped by 0 bases and J by 2 bases, with 14 bases between them. This CDR3 is built from 16 residues. CDR1 and CDR2 from the germline V gene are MNHNS and SASEGT. CDR3 in amino acids: CASSEALGMGTYEQYF. The CDR3 DNA follows: TGTGCCAGCAGTGAAGCATTGGGGATGGGCACCTACGAGCAGTACTTC.

This chain links TRBV29-1 with TRBJ2-1, with D perhaps TRBD1 or TRBD2 (5 bases each). The CDR3 is 14 amino acids. With 4 bases removed from V and 6 bases from J, the gap between germline ends came to 16 bases. The germline gives CDR1 SQVTM, CDR2 ANQGSEA. As DNA, the CDR3 is TGCAGCGTTGTCGGGACCGAGGTACGCAATGAGCAGTTCTTC. Translated, it gives CSVVGTEVRNEQFF.

This chain uses TRBV4-1 with TRBJ2-1; TRBD2 matches 13 bases. The J segment lost 8 bases and the V segment lost 5 bases, leaving 15 bases of the junction unmatched. The germline gives CDR1 MGHRA, CDR2 YSYEKL. The CDR3 sequence is 18 residues long. The CDR3 DNA sequence: TGCGCCAGCAGCTACGTGCTTACTAGCGGGGGGGCCATCTATGAGCAGTTCTTC. Translating gives CASSYVLTSGGAIYEQFF.

This clonotype was picked up a small number of times. CDR3 sequence reads: CASSTSGGSYNEQFF. DNA of the CDR3: TGTGCCAGCAGCACTAGCGGGGGATCCTACAATGAGCAGTTCTTC. The chain employs TRBV12-3 or TRBV12-4 and TRBJ2-1; TRBD2 matches at 11 bases. After removal of 6 bases from V and 1 base from J, the junction contained 2 bases not matched to a gene. The CDR3 is 15 residues long.

The genes are TRBV4-1 and TRBJ2-7, with a weak D call TRBD1 (5 bases). This CDR3 has 14 residues. CDR1 MGHRA and CDR2 YSYEKL come from the germline V gene. V shed 2 bases and J shed 5 bases, with 13 bases lying between them. The CDR3 spells CASSQQQAENEQYF. The CDR3 DNA reads as TGCGCCAGCAGCCAACAACAGGCGGAGAACGAGCAGTACTTC.

This clonotype was observed a handful of times. The rearrangement joins TRBV7-2 to TRBJ2-7; 7 bases line up with TRBD2. The CDR3 is 15 amino acids. V trimming: 5 bases; J trimming: 1 base; junction bases outside the gene matches: 8. Germline assignment: CDR1 SGHTA and CDR2 FQGNSA. CDR3 DNA: TGTGCCAGCAGCAAGGGACTACCCCAGTCCTACGAGCAGTACTTC. It yields the protein CASSKGLPQSYEQYF. Full variable domain (outside the CDR3, taken from reference TRBV7-2 and TRBJ2-7): GAGVSQSPSNKVTEKGKDVELRCDPISGHTALYWYRQSLGQGLEFLIYFQGNSAPDKSGLPSDRFSAERTGGSVSTLTIQRTQQEDSAVYLCASSKGLPQSYEQYFGPGTRLTVT.

On this clonotype itself: One end of the junction is discordant with germline, which a read error may explain. The V gene is TRBV7-9, the J gene TRBJ2-5, with 7 bases matching TRBD1. Near its end, the DNA agrees better with TRBJ2-7, so the J call may be wrong. Germline V lookup: CDR1 SEHNR, CDR2 FQNEAQ (reference sequence). This CDR3 has 16 residues. The CDR3 region is CASSLAGGQVTYEQYF. CDR3 nucleotides: TGTGCCAGCAGCCTAGCCGGAGGACAGGTCACCTACGAGCAGTACTTC.

This sequence joins TRBV10-1 and TRBJ2-4, with 8 bases matching TRBD1. The J call is uncertain, as TRBJ2-5 better fits the DNA end. Germline V gene lookup returns CDR1 WNHNN and CDR2 SYGVQD (reference sequence). The CDR3 has 16 amino acids. The CDR3 DNA is TGCGCCAGCAGTCACGAGGGGACAGGAGGAGGGGAGACCCAGTACTTC. This sequence encodes CASSHEGTGGGETQYF.

CDR3: CSARDSPRTSGGRYNEQFF. The DNA for the CDR3 is TGCAGTGCTAGAGATAGTCCCCGGACTAGCGGGGGCCGATACAATGAGCAGTTCTTC. This chain links TRBV20-1 with TRBJ2-1; TRBD2 agrees at 13 bases. CDR3 size: 19 residues. In germline, CDR1 is DFQATT, CDR2 SNEGSKA (reference sequence). J gave up 4 bases and V 0 bases, and 12 bases lay outside the gene matches.

The chain recombines TRBV28 with TRBJ2-5; D possibly corresponds to TRBD1 (6 bases). The V and J ends lost 9 bases and 4 bases respectively, with 18 bases between them. Germline V gene sequence: CDR1 MDHEN, CDR2 SYDVKM. The CDR3 sequence is 14 residues long. In DNA, the CDR3 is TGTGCCAGTATACAGGGTGACCTCCGAGAGACCCAGTACTTC. Protein product: CASIQGDLRETQYF.

The chain combines TRBV7-2 with TRBJ2-3; perhaps TRBD2 as D (6 bases). Trimming shortened V by 4 bases and J by 0 bases, and 23 bases separated the two germline ends. CDR1 is SGHTA and CDR2 is FQGNSA in the germline V gene. The CDR3 totals 19 residues. CDR3 nucleotides: TGTGCCAGCAGCTCCCCATCTATAGGGGTGGGGACTAGCACAGATACGCAGTATTTT. Its protein product is CASSSPSIGVGTSTDTQYF. The full variable domain, with the rest looked up from reference TRBV7-2 and TRBJ2-3, is GAGVSQSPSNKVTEKGKDVELRCDPISGHTALYWYRQSLGQGLEFLIYFQGNSAPDKSGLPSDRFSAERTGGSVSTLTIQRTQQEDSAVYLCASSSPSIGVGTSTDTQYFGPGTRLTVL.

This chain connects TRBV20-1 to TRBJ2-7; unclear D gene. Germline V lookup: CDR1 DFQATT, CDR2 SNEGSKA (reference sequence). The CDR3 is 11 residues long. The V end lost 6 bases, the J end lost 4 bases, and 10 bases lay between the germline ends. The CDR3 nucleotides are TGCAGTGCCCCCCTGGAGTACGAGCAGTACTTC. Translating gives CSAPLEYEQYF.

The chain is built from TRBV7-8 and TRBJ1-2; 8 bases are a match to TRBD1. The trim removed 3 bases at V and 4 bases at J, leaving 4 bases unmatched. The CDR3 length is 14 residues. Germline V CDR1 and CDR2: SGHVS, FQNEAQ. This CDR3 is CASSFLDRVYGYTF. The CDR3 DNA reads as TGTGCCAGCAGCTTTCTGGACAGGGTCTATGGCTACACCTTC.

The chain recombines TRBV20-1 with TRBJ1-6, with TRBD1 matching over 9 bases. V shed 3 bases and J 9 bases; nucleotides not matched to a gene: 9. Looked up from germline, CDR1 is DFQATT and CDR2 is SNEGSKA (reference sequence). CDR3 length: 15 residues. CDR3 coding DNA: TGCAGTGCTAGTGACTGGGACAGGGCAGGTTCACCCCTCCACTTT. Translated, it gives CSASDWDRAGSPLHF.

The chain combines TRBV10-3 with TRBJ1-1; maybe TRBD1 (6 bases). This CDR3 region has 13 residues. Per the germline V gene, CDR1 is ENHRY and CDR2 is SYGVKD. V was shortened by 6 bases and J by 7 bases, with 15 bases between the two germline ends. The CDR3 here is CAIRGAGDIEAFF. As DNA, the CDR3 is TGTGCCATCAGGGGAGCAGGGGATATTGAAGCTTTCTTT.

V gene TRBV4-1 combines with J gene TRBJ1-4; 7 nucleotides align to TRBD1. With V trimmed by 1 base and J by 3 bases, 11 bases remained unmatched. The CDR3 runs 18 residues. The germline V gene has CDR1 MGHRA and CDR2 YSYEKL. The CDR3 spells CASSQVRTGDLSNEKLFF. CDR3 nucleotide sequence: TGCGCCAGCAGCCAAGTCCGGACAGGAGACCTTTCTAATGAAAAACTGTTTTTT.

CDR3 bases: TGTGCCAGCAGTTGTGCTAGCGGGAGAGTGGGCGAGCAGTACTTC. This codes for CASSCASGRVGEQYF. The chain links TRBV6-4 to TRBJ2-7; 10 positions agree with TRBD2. J gave up 6 bases and V 5 bases, and 10 bases lay outside the gene matches. The CDR3 has 15 amino acids. Germline V gene data show CDR1 as MRHNA and CDR2 as SNTAGT.

The chain joins TRBV2 to TRBJ1-5; D gene unclear. The CDR3 covers 18 residues. From germline, CDR1 is SNHLY and CDR2 FYNNEI. V lost 7 bases and J lost 0, with 22 bases in between. CDR3 in DNA: TGTGCCAGCAAGGAGAGGGAGGGCCGTACTTATAGCAATCAGCCCCAGCATTTT. It codes for CASKEREGRTYSNQPQHF.